This TCR beta chain was sequenced in a study of blood T cell repertoires in COVID-19 (TCRdb year 2020). Regarding the research as a whole: The collaborator samples originated in the United States, Italy and Spain and spanned the acute and convalescent phases of COVID-19. The material from the prospective study consisted of cDNA or gDNA derived from T cells, B-cell-depleted T cells, or PBMCs. The dataset comprised deeply sampled blood TCRbeta repertoires from subjects exposed to, actively infected with, or recovered from COVID-19. The repertoires were released in a freely available public database intended as a resource for research on the immune response to SARS-CoV-2. Samples came from the ongoing ImmuneRACE study (first 160 participants) plus 1,254 subjects from 6 global collaborators. Sample metadata almost always included a de-identified subject ID, COVID-19 status, age in years and sex. Where available, HLA class I and class II types were taken from metadata supplied by the sample provider and were not determined by assay-based typing. Summary of the overall study and its limitations: Clinical and demographic metadata were provided uncurated, with the amount varying by source and participant.

In regard to this clone: Its antigen is still unknown. The record has no base qualities; no much larger clone is one base away.

Reading from cysteine to phenylalanine, the CDR3 counts 14 amino acids. Only CDR3 DNA remains: 42 bases, in frame from the first base. Sequences SGHTA (CDR1) and FQGNSA (CDR2) are obtained from the germline V gene. V was cut back by 0 bases and J by 2 bases, leaving a gap of 7 bases between them. The collaborating institutions used their own protocols to collect whole blood in K2EDTA tubes. For TCRbeta analysis, collaborators shipped samples as frozen whole blood, isolated PBMCs, or DNA extracted from either of those sample types. The immunoSEQ Assay, a bias-controlled multiplex PCR, was used to amplify TCRbeta CDR3 regions from genomic DNA. In the original analysis: Nucleated cell counts per sample were estimated from amplification of reference gene primers within the assay. To quantify the absolute abundance of each unique TCRbeta CDR3 rearrangement, sequence reads were collapsed and filtered. For each sample, productive Simpson clonality was calculated by taking the square root of Simpson's diversity index across productive rearrangements. TCRdb mirrors the immuneACCESS table, restricted to in-frame sequences. Some clones are absent from its copies; in checked studies, under half trace to an unresolved V gene, and the reason for the others is unknown. The V and J calls and clone size are taken from that table; D and trimming were inferred from the DNA. For this sample there are 60,000 to 70,000 clones; about 74% appear just once. The ten largest clones take up approximately 28% of the sample.

Recombination connected TRBV7-2 to TRBJ1-1; the D gene cannot be resolved reliably. The sequence came from a woman older than 75 with acute or convalescent COVID-19. Sequences were obtained from peripheral blood. The CDR3 reads CASSLARGNTEAFF. The DNA is TGTGCCAGCAGCTTAGCGCGGGGAAACACTGAAGCTTTCTTT.